The subject of this entry is one TCR beta chain. Its antigen remains unidentified. This sample is drawn from a study of cytomegalovirus exposure and HLA in healthy donors. Whole-study context: Earlier, 150 million to 200 million T cells were analyzed, and 117 million unique TCR beta sequences were found among them.

Vbeta (60) and Jbeta (13) primers were used in the PCR. Original data processing: About 11 million of 70 million to 80 million unique TCR beta chains were shared, per a later count. TCRdb's copy holds only in-frame clones and misses some; the assay was immunoSEQ multiplex PCR. V, J and clone size reflect that table, while D and trimming were determined from the DNA. The data hold more than 150,000 clones, with about 90% observed a single time. The V gene end was trimmed by 2 bases and the J gene end by 7 bases; junction bases not matched to a gene: 5. The CDR3 length is 14 residues. CDR1 and CDR2 (germline): GTSNPN, SVGIG (reference sequence). Points from the study as a whole: Roughly uniform depth of sequencing across donors was assumed in presence/absence analyses. Researchers reported in a later analysis that common viral pathogens appeared linked to several top clusters.

The V call is TRBV30, the J call TRBJ1-6, with 7 positions matching TRBD1. The sequenced sample was PBMCs. The TCR was taken from a girl less than two years old in good health and CMV-seronegative. The DNA for the CDR3 is TGTGCCTGGAGTCGAGGGGGCGCAAATTCACCCCTCCACTTT. Protein product: CAWSRGGANSPLHF.